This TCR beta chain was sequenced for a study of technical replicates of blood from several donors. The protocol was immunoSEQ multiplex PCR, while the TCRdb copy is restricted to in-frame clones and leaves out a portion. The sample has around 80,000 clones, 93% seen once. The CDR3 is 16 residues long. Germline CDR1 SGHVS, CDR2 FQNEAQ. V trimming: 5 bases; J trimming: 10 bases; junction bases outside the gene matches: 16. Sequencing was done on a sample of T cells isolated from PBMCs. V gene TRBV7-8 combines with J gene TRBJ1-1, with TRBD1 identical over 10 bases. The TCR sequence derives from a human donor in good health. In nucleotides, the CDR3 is TGTGCCAGCAGCCCCCAGAGACAGGGGGCTTCTTCAGGAGCTTTCTTT. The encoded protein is CASSPQRQGASSGAFF.